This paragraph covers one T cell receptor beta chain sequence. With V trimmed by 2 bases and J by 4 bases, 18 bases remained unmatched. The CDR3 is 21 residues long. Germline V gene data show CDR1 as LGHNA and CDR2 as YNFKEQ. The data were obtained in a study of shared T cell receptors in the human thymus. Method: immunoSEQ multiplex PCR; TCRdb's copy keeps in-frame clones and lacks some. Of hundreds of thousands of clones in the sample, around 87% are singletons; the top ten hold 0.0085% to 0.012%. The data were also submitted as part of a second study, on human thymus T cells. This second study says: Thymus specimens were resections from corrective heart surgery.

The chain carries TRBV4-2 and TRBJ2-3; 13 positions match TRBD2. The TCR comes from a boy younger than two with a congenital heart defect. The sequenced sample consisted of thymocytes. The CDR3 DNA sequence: TGTGCCAGCAGCCAAACTCTCCGGACTAGCGGGAGAGATTTATCCCCAGATACGCAGTATTTT. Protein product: CASSQTLRTSGRDLSPDTQYF.